The sequence of this T cell receptor beta chain was determined in a study of prognosis after radiotherapy for stage I lung cancer. For the study at large: Therapy given concurrently with stereotactic body radiotherapy reached no patient. Regarding the study as a whole: Reportedly, the usage of TRBV and TRBJ genes was not the same in patients with and without metastases.

Two-round multiplex PCR on genomic DNA was the method by which TCR beta CDR3 was amplified. The use of primers specific to each TRBV and TRBJ gene characterized first-round PCR. A second round of PCR was carried out using universal primers. TCRdb independently ran MiXCR on the multiplex PCR reads; one entry per CDR3 protein. The table has roughly 20,000 distinct CDR3 sequences, around 55% seen once. This clonotype was seen at least ten times. Its antigen remains unidentified. Germline values: CDR1 SGDLS, CDR2 YYNGEE. Trimming shortened V by 4 bases and J by 8 bases, and 19 bases separated the two germline ends. The CDR3 is 15 amino acids.

The chain uses TRBV9 and TRBJ2-1; the D gene could be TRBD1 or TRBD2 (5 bases each). The receptor comes from a donor over 45 with non-small cell lung cancer. This sample comprised PBMCs, obtained before or after stereotactic body radiation therapy (not recorded which). This chain's CDR3 is CASSINGAWGDEQFF. The CDR3 DNA follows: TGTGCCAGCAGCATTAACGGGGCCTGGGGCGATGAGCAGTTCTTC.